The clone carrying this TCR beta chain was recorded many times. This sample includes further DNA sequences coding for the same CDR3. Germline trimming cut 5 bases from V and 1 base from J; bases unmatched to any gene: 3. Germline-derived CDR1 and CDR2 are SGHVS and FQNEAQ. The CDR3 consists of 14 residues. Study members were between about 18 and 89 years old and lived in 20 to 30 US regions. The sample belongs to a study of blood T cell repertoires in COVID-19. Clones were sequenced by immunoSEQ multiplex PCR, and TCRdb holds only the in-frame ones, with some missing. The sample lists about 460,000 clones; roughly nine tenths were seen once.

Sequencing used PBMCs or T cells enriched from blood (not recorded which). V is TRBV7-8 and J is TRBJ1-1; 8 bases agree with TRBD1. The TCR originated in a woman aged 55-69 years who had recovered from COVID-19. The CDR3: CASSPDRGNTEAFF. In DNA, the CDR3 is TGTGCCAGCAGCCCCGACAGGGGGAACACTGAAGCTTTCTTT.